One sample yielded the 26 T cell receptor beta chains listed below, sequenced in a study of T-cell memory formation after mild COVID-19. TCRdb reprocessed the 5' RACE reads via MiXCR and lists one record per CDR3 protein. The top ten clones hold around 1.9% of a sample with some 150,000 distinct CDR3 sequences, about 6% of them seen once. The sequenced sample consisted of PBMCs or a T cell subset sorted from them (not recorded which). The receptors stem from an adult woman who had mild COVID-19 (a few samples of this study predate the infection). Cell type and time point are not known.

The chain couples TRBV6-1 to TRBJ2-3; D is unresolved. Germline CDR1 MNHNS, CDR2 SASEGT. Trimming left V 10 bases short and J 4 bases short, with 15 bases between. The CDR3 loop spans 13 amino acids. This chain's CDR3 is CAITFMGSDTQYF. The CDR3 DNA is TGTGCCATCACGTTCATGGGGTCAGATACGCAGTATTTT.

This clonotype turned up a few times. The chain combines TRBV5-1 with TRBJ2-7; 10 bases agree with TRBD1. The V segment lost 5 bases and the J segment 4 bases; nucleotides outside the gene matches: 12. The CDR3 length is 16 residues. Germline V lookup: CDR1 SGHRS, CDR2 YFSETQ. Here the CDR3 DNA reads TGCGCCAGCAGTCTTACACGGGACAGGGGTGGGTACGAGCAGTACTTC. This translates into CASSLTRDRGGYEQYF. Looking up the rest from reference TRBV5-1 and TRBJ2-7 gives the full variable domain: KAGVTQTPRYLIKTRGQQVTLSCSPISGHRSVSWYQQTPGQGLQFLFEYFSETQRNKGNFPGRFSGRQFSNSRSEMNVSTLELGDSALYLCASSLTRDRGGYEQYFGPGTRLTVT.

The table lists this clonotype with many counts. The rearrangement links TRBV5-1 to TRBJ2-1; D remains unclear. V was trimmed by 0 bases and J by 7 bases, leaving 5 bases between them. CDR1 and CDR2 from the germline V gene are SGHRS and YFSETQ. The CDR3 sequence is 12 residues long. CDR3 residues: CASSLAKNEQFF. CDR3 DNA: TGCGCCAGCAGCTTGGCCAAAAATGAGCAGTTCTTC. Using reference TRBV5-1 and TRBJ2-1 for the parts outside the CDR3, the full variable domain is KAGVTQTPRYLIKTRGQQVTLSCSPISGHRSVSWYQQTPGQGLQFLFEYFSETQRNKGNFPGRFSGRQFSNSRSEMNVSTLELGDSALYLCASSLAKNEQFFGPGTRLTVL.

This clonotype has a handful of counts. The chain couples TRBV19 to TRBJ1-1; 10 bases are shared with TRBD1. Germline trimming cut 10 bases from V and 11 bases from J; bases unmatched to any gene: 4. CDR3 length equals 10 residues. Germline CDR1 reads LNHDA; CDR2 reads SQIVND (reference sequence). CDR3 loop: CATGTGAAFF. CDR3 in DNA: TGTGCCACCGGGACAGGGGCGGCTTTCTTT.

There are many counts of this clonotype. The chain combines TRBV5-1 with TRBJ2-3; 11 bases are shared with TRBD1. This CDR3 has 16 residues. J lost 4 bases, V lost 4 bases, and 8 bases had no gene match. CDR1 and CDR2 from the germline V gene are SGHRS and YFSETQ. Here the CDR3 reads CASSRPGTGGSDTQYF. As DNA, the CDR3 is TGCGCCAGCAGCCGCCCCGGGACAGGGGGTTCAGATACGCAGTATTTT.

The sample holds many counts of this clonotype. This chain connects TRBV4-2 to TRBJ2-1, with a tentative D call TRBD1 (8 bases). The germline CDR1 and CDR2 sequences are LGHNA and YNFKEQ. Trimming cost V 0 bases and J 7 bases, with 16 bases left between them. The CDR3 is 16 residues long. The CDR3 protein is CASSQDRQGRGNEQFF. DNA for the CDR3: TGTGCCAGCAGCCAAGATCGACAGGGGAGGGGGAATGAGCAGTTCTTC.

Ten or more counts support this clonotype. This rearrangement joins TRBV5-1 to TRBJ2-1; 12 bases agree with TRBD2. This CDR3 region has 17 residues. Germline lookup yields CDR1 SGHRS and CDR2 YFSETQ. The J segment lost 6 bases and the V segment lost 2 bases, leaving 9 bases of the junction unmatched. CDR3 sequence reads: CASSFGQTSGGPNEQFF. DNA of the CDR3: TGCGCCAGCAGCTTCGGTCAGACTAGCGGGGGCCCCAATGAGCAGTTCTTC.

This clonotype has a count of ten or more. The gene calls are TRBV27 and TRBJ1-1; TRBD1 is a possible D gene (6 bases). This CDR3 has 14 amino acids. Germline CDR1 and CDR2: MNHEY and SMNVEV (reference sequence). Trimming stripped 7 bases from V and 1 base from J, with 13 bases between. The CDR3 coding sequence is TGTGCCAGCACTATACGACAGGCGAACACTGAAGCTTTCTTT. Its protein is CASTIRQANTEAFF.

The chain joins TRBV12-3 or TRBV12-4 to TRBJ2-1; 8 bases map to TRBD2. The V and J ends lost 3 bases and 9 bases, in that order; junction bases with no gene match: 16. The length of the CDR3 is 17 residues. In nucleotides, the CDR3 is TGTGCCAGCAGTTTTAAAGCGGGAGTATCTGTAGGGGGTGAGCAGTTCTTC. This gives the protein CASSFKAGVSVGGEQFF.

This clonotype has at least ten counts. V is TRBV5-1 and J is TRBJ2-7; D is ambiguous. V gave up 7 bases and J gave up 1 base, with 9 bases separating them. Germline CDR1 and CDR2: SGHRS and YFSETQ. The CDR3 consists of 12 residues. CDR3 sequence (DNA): TGCGCCAGCGCAGTCGATTCCTACGAGCAGTACTTC. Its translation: CASAVDSYEQYF.

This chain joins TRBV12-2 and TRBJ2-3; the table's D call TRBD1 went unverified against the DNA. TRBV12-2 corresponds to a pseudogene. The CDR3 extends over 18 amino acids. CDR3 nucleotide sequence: TGTGCAAGTCGCTTAGATAGGGGACAGGGAGATAGCACAGATACGCAGTATTTT. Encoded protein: CASRLDRGQGDSTDTQYF.

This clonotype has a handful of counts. The CDR3 DNA follows: TGTGCCAGCAGTTGGGAGGCGGGGGGATCAGATACGCAGTATTTT. Amino acid sequence: CASSWEAGGSDTQYF. The rearrangement links TRBV9 to TRBJ2-3; 8 bases map to TRBD2. This CDR3 is 15 amino acids long. Germline V lookup: CDR1 SGDLS, CDR2 YYNGEE. V lost 5 bases and J lost 4; bases outside the gene matches: 9.

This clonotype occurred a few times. CDR3 protein: CASSYSVRSSALGYTF. The CDR3 nucleotides read TGTGCCAGCAGTTACTCGGTCCGTTCCTCCGCTCTTGGCTACACCTTC. The gene calls are TRBV6-6 and TRBJ1-2; D is uncertain. Germline V lookup: CDR1 MNHNY, CDR2 SVGAGI (reference sequence). The CDR3 runs 16 residues. Trimming removed 0 bases from V and 7 bases from J, with 18 bases in between.

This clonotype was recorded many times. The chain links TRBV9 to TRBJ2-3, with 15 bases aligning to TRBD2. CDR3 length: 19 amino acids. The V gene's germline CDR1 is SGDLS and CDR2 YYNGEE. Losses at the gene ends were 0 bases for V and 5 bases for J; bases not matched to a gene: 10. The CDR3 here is CASSVAPGPGLAGGDTQYF. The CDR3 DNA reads TGTGCCAGCAGCGTAGCGCCCGGCCCGGGACTAGCGGGGGGAGATACGCAGTATTTT. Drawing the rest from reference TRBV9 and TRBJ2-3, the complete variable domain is DSGVTQTPKHLITATGQRVTLRCSPRSGDLSVYWYQQSLDQGLQFLIQYYNGEERAKGNILERFSAQQFPDLHSELNLSSLELGDSALYFCASSVAPGPGLAGGDTQYFGPGTRLTVL.

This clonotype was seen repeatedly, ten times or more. CDR3 bases: TGTGCCAGCAGTTATTCCGGGACAGGGAAAAGCGAGCAGTACTTC. Encoded protein: CASSYSGTGKSEQYF. The J gene is TRBJ2-7, the V gene TRBV6-5; 9 bases map to TRBD1. The CDR3 spans 15 residues. J was trimmed by 6 bases and V by 3 bases; bases with no gene match: 9. Looked up from germline, CDR1 is MNHEY and CDR2 is SVGAGI.

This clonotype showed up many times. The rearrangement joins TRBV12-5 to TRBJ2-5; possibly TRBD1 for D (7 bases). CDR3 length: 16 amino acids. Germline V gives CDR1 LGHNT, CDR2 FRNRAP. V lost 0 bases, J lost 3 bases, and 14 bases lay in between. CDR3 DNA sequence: TGTGCTAGTGGTTTGGTAATCTCCAGGGGGGAAGAGACCCAGTACTTC. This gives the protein CASGLVISRGEETQYF.

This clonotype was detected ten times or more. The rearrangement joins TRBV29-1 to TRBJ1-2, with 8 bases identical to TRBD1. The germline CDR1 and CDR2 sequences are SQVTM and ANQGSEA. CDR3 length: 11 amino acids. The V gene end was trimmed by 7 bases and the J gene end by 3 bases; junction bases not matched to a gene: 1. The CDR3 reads CSGGQDYGYTF. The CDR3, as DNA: TGCAGCGGGGGACAGGACTATGGCTACACCTTC.

The CDR3 reads CASSLAYGSYNEQFF. The CDR3 DNA reads TGTGCCAGCAGCTTAGCGTACGGCAGCTACAATGAGCAGTTCTTC. The rearrangement joins TRBV7-8 to TRBJ2-1; D gene uncertain. Germline CDR1 reads SGHVS; CDR2 reads FQNEAQ. This CDR3 region has 15 residues. The V gene lost 0 bases and the J gene lost 3 bases, with 9 bases spanning the gap.

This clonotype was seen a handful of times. The CDR3 region has the DNA TGTGCCACCAGTGATGGCTCCGGACAGGGGGGCTCCTACGAGCAGTACTTC. This translates into CATSDGSGQGGSYEQYF. The gene calls are TRBV24-1 and TRBJ2-7; 10 nucleotides agree with TRBD1. The CDR3 has 17 amino acids. Trimming removed 3 bases from V and 0 bases from J; junction bases left unmatched: 7. The V gene's germline CDR1 is KGHDR and CDR2 SFDVKD.

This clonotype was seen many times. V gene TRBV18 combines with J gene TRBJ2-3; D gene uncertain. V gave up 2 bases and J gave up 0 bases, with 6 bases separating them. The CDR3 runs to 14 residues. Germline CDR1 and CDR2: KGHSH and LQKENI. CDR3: CASSPIESTDTQYF. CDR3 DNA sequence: TGTGCCAGCTCACCAATAGAGAGCACAGATACGCAGTATTTT.

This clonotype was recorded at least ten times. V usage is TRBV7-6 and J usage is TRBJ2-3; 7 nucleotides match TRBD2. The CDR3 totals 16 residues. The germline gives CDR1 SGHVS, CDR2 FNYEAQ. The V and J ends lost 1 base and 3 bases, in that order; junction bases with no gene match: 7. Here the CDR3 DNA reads TGTGCCAGCAGCTTAGTGGCGGGAGTTGTAACAGATACGCAGTATTTT. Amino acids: CASSLVAGVVTDTQYF.

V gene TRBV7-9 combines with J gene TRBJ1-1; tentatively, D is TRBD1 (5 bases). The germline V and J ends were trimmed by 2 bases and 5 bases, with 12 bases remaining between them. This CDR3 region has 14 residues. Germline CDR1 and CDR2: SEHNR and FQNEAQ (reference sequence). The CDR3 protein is CASSLKGSLTEAFF. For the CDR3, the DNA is TGTGCCAGCAGCTTAAAGGGGAGTCTGACTGAAGCTTTCTTT.

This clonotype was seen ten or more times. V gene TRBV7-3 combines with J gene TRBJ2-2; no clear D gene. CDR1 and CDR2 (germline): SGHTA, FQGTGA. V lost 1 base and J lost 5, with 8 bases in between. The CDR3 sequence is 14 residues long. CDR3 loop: CASSLSLGTGELFF. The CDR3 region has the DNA TGTGCCAGCAGCTTAAGTCTGGGGACCGGGGAGCTGTTTTTT.

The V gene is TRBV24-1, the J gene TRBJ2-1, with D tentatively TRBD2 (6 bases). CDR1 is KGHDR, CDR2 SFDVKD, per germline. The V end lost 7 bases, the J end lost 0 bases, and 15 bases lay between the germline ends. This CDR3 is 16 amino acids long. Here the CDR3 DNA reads TGTGCCACCAGCCCTTACGACGGGGGCTCCTACAATGAGCAGTTCTTC. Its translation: CATSPYDGGSYNEQFF.

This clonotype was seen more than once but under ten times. CDR3 residues: CASSQRGANTGELFF. The CDR3 DNA is TGTGCCAGCAGCCAACGGGGAGCGAACACCGGGGAGCTGTTTTTT. The chain has TRBV14 and TRBJ2-2; weak D call: TRBD2 (5 bases). The germline CDR1 and CDR2 sequences are SGHDN and FVKESK. V shed 2 bases and J shed 0 bases, with 7 bases lying between them. CDR3 size: 15 residues.

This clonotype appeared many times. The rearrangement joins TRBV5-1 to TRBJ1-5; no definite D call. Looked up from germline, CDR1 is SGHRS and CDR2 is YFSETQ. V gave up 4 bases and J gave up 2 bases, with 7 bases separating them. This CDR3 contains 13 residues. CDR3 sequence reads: CASSQSGNQPQHF. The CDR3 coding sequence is TGCGCCAGCAGCCAGAGTGGCAATCAGCCCCAGCATTTT.